These T cell receptor beta chains were read from a single sample in a study of cytomegalovirus exposure and HLA in healthy donors. Measured with immunoSEQ multiplex PCR; TCRdb has only the in-frame clones, and not every one. Here the sample spans approximately 240,000 clones, under 95% being singletons. The sample comprised PBMCs. Receptors originate from a woman aged 18-29 years in good health and CMV-seronegative. Each CDR3 is given with its conserved first and last residue. The D gene is left open where the match is weak. A row's size may be missing; if present it is once, few, many or a size class.

J	size	V	D	CDR3	DNA
TRBJ2-2	many	TRBV6-4	TRBD2	CASSDESPAGGNTGELFF	TGTGCCAGCAGTGACGAGTCTCCGGCGGGGGGGAACACCGGGGAGCTGTTTTTT
TRBJ2-1	.	TRBV5-6	.	CATKSPLGTGSSNEQFF	TGTGCCACCAAATCTCCCTTGGGCACTGGGAGTTCGAATGAGCAGTTCTTC
TRBJ2-7	.	TRBV6-1	TRBD1	CAADPRTGLTYEQYF	TGTGCCGCAGATCCCAGGACAGGGCTGACCTACGAGCAGTACTTC
TRBJ2-7	.	TRBV6-1	TRBD2	CVSTRGVAYEQYF	TGTGTCTCGACCCGGGGGGTCGCCTACGAGCAGTACTTC
TRBJ2-1	.	TRBV6-1	.	CASTTDSYNEQFF	TGTGCCAGCACCACTGACAGCTACAATGAGCAGTTCTTC
TRBJ1-3	.	TRBV30	.	CAWSVRGNSGNTIYF	TGTGCCTGGAGTGTACGGGGTAACTCTGGAAACACCATATATTTT
TRBJ1-1	.	TRBV27	.	CASSNSLNTEAFF	TGTGCCAGCAGTAACAGCCTGAACACTGAAGCTTTCTTT
TRBJ1-2	.	TRBV18	.	CASSPWTDGYTF	TGTGCCAGCTCACCCTGGACAGATGGCTACACCTTC
TRBJ2-3	.	TRBV10-2	.	CASSDPVPDTQYF	TGCGCCAGCAGTGACCCCGTCCCAGATACGCAGTATTTT
TRBJ2-1	.	TRBV11-3	TRBD2	CASSARTSGKRNEQFF	TGTGCCAGCAGCGCCCGGACTAGCGGGAAAAGGAATGAGCAGTTCTTC
TRBJ1-4	once	TRBV9	TRBD1	CASSIYGTAGEKLFF	TGTGCCAGCAGCATCTATGGGACAGCTGGTGAAAAACTGTTTTTT
TRBJ1-2	.	TRBV6-1	.	CASSEAGQYGYTF	TGTGCCAGCAGTGAAGCGGGGCAGTATGGCTACACCTTC
TRBJ2-4	.	TRBV5-1	.	CASSLGGTPNIQYF	TGCGCCAGCAGCTTGGGTGGGACACCGAACATTCAGTACTTC
TRBJ2-2	.	TRBV7-2	TRBD2	CASSLRGLAKTNTGELFF	TGTGCCAGCAGCTTACGGGGACTAGCGAAAACTAACACCGGGGAGCTGTTTTTT
TRBJ1-1	.	TRBV19	.	CASKQGMRTEAFF	TGTGCCAGTAAACAGGGTATGAGAACTGAAGCTTTCTTT
TRBJ2-3	.	TRBV18	.	CASSPLAAGTDTQYF	TGTGCCAGCTCACCACTAGCGGCCGGCACAGATACGCAGTATTTT
TRBJ1-1	.	TRBV30	.	CAWSYQGNTEAFF	TGTGCCTGGAGTTATCAGGGCAACACTGAAGCTTTCTTT
TRBJ2-1	.	TRBV9	TRBD2	CASSGLSGSSYNEQFF	TGTGCCAGCAGCGGCCTTAGCGGGAGCTCCTACAATGAGCAGTTCTTC
TRBJ2-7	.	TRBV7-8	TRBD1	CASSLYSTGAPYEQYF	TGTGCCAGCAGCCTATACTCGACAGGGGCTCCCTACGAGCAGTACTTC
TRBJ1-2	few	TRBV7-9	.	CASSPLEYGYTF	TGTGCCAGCAGCCCCCTGGAGTATGGCTACACCTTC
TRBJ2-4	.	TRBV5-1	.	CASSGLAKNIQYF	TGCGCCAGCTCAGGTCTAGCCAAAAACATTCAGTACTTC
TRBJ2-1	.	TRBV6-6	TRBD2	CASSYRAGTNEQFF	TGTGCCAGCAGTTACCGAGCGGGAACAAATGAGCAGTTCTTC
TRBJ2-2	.	TRBV10-2	.	CASKLLVLGGELFF	TGCGCCAGCAAATTGCTAGTACTAGGAGGGGAGCTGTTTTTT
TRBJ1-5	.	TRBV4-1	.	CASSQAPQGYQPQHF	TGCGCCAGCAGCCAAGCCCCACAGGGATATCAGCCCCAGCATTTT
TRBJ2-1	.	TRBV11-1	.	CASSLEVGRQFF	TGTGCCAGCAGCTTAGAAGTGGGGCGACAGTTCTTC
TRBJ2-1	.	TRBV4-2	.	CASSLKSGRDSYNEQFF	TGTGCCAGCAGCCTAAAGAGTGGGCGGGACTCCTACAATGAGCAGTTCTTC
TRBJ2-1	once	TRBV10-2	TRBD2	CASRGTSGRRYNEQFF	TGCGCCAGCAGGGGGACTAGCGGGAGGCGCTACAATGAGCAGTTCTTC
TRBJ1-4	.	TRBV11-2	TRBD1	CASSYRDRGEKLFF	TGTGCCAGCAGCTACCGGGACAGGGGTGAAAAACTGTTTTTT
TRBJ1-1	.	TRBV7-6	.	CASSGTLNTEAFF	TGTGCCAGCAGCGGCACATTGAACACTGAAGCTTTCTTT
TRBJ2-1	.	TRBV7-9	.	CASSLRGSSYNEQFF	TGTGCCAGCAGCTTAAGGGGGTCCTCCTACAATGAGCAGTTCTTC
TRBJ2-1	.	TRBV6-1	.	CASREGASSYNEQFF	TGTGCCAGCAGGGAGGGGGCTAGCTCCTACAATGAGCAGTTCTTC
TRBJ2-5	.	TRBV2	TRBD1	CASSELGTGKETQYF	TGTGCCAGCAGTGAATTGGGGACAGGAAAAGAGACCCAGTACTTC
TRBJ1-3	.	TRBV27	.	CASRRDLSSGNTIYF	TGTGCCAGCAGGCGGGATCTCAGCTCTGGAAACACCATATATTTT
TRBJ2-2	.	TRBV7-8	TRBD2	CASSLGLRLAGGELFF	TGTGCCAGCAGCTTAGGTCTCCGACTAGCAGGCGGGGAGCTGTTTTTT
TRBJ2-1	.	TRBV7-8	.	CASTQVGPRDSEQFF	TGTGCCAGCACCCAGGTGGGACCGCGGGACAGTGAGCAGTTCTTC
TRBJ1-1	.	TRBV18	TRBD1	CASSPPRTGALNTEAFF	TGTGCCAGCTCACCACCTAGGACAGGGGCCCTGAACACTGAAGCTTTCTTT
TRBJ2-4	.	TRBV11-3	TRBD1	CASSFRGLLLYF	TGTGCCAGCAGCTTCAGGGGGCTCCTGTTGTACTTC
TRBJ1-2	once	TRBV6-5	.	CASSYKGWQGYTF	TGTGCCAGCAGTTACAAGGGGTGGCAGGGCTACACCTTC
TRBJ2-1	few	TRBV10-3	TRBD2	CAIRTSSGEQFF	TGTGCCATCAGGACTAGCTCAGGTGAGCAGTTCTTC
TRBJ2-7	few	TRBV27	.	CASSSTLAYEQYF	TGTGCCAGCAGTTCGACCCTAGCCTACGAGCAGTACTTC
TRBJ1-2	.	TRBV28	TRBD1	CASSFPGTGNGYTF	TGTGCCAGCAGTTTCCCTGGGACAGGGAACGGCTACACCTTC
TRBJ2-7	.	TRBV7-9	TRBD1	CASSSDRAPRSYYEQYF	TGTGCCAGCAGCTCGGACAGGGCCCCACGTTCTTACTACGAGCAGTACTTC
TRBJ1-4	.	TRBV4-1	.	CASSQEAATNEKLFF	TGCGCCAGCAGCCAAGAGGCCGCAACTAATGAAAAACTGTTTTTT
TRBJ2-7	once	TRBV5-1	.	CASSLVAGRAYEQYF	TGCGCCAGCAGCTTGGTGGCGGGAAGAGCCTACGAGCAGTACTTC
TRBJ2-4	.	TRBV19	.	CASTEKNIQYF	TGTGCCAGTACCGAGAAAAACATTCAGTACTTC
TRBJ1-5	.	TRBV19	.	CASSIAGDSNQPQHF	TGTGCCAGTAGTATAGCCGGAGATAGCAATCAGCCCCAGCATTTT